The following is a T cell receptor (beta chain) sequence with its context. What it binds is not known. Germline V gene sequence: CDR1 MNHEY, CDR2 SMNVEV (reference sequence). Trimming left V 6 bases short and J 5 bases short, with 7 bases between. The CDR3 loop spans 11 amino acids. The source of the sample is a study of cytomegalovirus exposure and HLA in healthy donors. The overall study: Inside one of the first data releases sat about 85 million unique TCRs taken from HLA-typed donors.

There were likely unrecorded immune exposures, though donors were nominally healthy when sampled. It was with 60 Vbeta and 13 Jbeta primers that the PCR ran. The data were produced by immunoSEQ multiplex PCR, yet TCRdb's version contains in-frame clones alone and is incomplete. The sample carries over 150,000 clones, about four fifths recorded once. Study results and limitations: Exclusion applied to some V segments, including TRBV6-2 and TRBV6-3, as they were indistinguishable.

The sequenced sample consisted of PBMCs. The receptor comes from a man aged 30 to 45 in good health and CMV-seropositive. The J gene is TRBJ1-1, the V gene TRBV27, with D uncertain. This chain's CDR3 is CASSGATEAFF. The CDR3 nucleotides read TGTGCCAGCAGCGGAGCAACTGAAGCTTTCTTT.